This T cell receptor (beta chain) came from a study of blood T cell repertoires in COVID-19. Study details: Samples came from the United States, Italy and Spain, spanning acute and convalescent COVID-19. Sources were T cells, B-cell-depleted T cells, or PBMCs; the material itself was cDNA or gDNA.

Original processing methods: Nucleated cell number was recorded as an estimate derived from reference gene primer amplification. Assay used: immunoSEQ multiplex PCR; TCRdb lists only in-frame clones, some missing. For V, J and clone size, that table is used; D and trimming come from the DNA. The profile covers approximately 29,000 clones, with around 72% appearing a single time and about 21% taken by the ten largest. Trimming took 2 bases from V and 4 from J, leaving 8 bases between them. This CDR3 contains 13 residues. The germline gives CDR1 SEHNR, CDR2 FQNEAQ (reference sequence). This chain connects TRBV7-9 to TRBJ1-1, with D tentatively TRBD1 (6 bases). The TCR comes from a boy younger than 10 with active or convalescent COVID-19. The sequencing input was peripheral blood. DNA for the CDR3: TGTGCCAGCAGCTTAAAAGGGGGCACTGAAGCTTTCTTT. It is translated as CASSLKGGTEAFF.